The 14 T cell receptor beta chains given below trace back to one sample, sequenced in a study of T cells in Graves' hyperthyroidism and ophthalmopathy. There were TCR beta CDR3 regions amplified from RNA transcripts. First-round RT-PCR of the TCR CDR3 relied on the HTBI primer set. A single record per CDR3 protein comes from TCRdb applying MiXCR to the multiplex PCR reads. The table shows some 720,000 distinct CDR3 sequences, with roughly 15% occurring only once. Specimen: blood. These receptors were obtained from a man aged 18 to 35 with Graves' hyperthyroidism.

This clonotype has more than one count but fewer than ten. This chain links TRBV28 with TRBJ2-6; D unresolved. Trimming took off 2 bases at V and 4 bases at J, with 6 bases between the two ends. Germline CDR1 reads MDHEN; CDR2 reads SYDVKM. The CDR3 sequence is 14 residues long. The chain's CDR3 is CASSLHGGANVLTF. DNA for the CDR3: TGTGCCAGCAGTTTACACGGGGGGGCCAACGTCCTGACTTTC.

At least ten counts were recorded for this clonotype. The chain uses TRBV11-3 and TRBJ2-5; perhaps D is TRBD1 or TRBD2 (6 bases each). Trimming shortened V by 5 bases and J by 5 bases, and 18 bases separated the two germline ends. This CDR3 contains 15 residues. Germline CDR1 is SGHNT and CDR2 is YENEEA. The CDR3 DNA reads TGTGCCAGCAGCCCCCAAGGTGGGGGGCAGGAGACCCAGTACTTC. It yields the protein CASSPQGGGQETQYF.

The V call is TRBV9, the J call TRBJ2-3; D possibly corresponds to TRBD1 (6 bases). Germline values: CDR1 SGDLS, CDR2 YYNGEE. The CDR3 has 15 residues. Between the trimmed V and J ends, which lost 3 bases and 2 bases, there was a span of 13 bases. The CDR3 loop is CASSGTGLVTDTQYF. CDR3 DNA sequence: TGTGCCAGCAGCGGAACAGGGCTGGTCACAGATACGCAGTATTTT.

This clonotype has a handful of counts. The chain employs TRBV5-1 and TRBJ1-5; D call uncertain. CDR3 size: 14 residues. Germline assignment: CDR1 SGHRS and CDR2 YFSETQ. Trimming took off 0 bases at V and 6 bases at J, with 10 bases between the two ends. CDR3: CASSLDAGGQPQHF. The CDR3 DNA follows: TGCGCCAGCAGCTTGGATGCCGGCGGTCAGCCCCAGCATTTT. The whole variable domain, remainder taken from reference TRBV5-1 and TRBJ1-5, is KAGVTQTPRYLIKTRGQQVTLSCSPISGHRSVSWYQQTPGQGLQFLFEYFSETQRNKGNFPGRFSGRQFSNSRSEMNVSTLELGDSALYLCASSLDAGGQPQHFGDGTRLSIL.

V usage is TRBV2 and J usage is TRBJ2-1, with TRBD1 matching over 9 bases. Germline loops: CDR1 SNHLY, CDR2 FYNNEI. J gave up 5 bases and V 6 bases, and 8 bases lay outside the gene matches. CDR3 length: 15 amino acids. CDR3 DNA sequence: TGTGCCAGCAGCCAGGACAGGGGCGCCCACAATGAGCAGTTCTTC. Protein sequence: CASSQDRGAHNEQFF.

A remark on this clonotype: Sequence at one end of the junction differs from germline and may be a read error. This chain connects TRBV15 to TRBJ2-5, with D possibly TRBD2 on 5 matching bases. CDR3 size: 16 residues. Germline V gives CDR1 LNHNV, CDR2 YYDKDF (reference sequence). CDR3: CATSRVSPTMGETQHF. CDR3 DNA: TGTGCCACCAGCAGAGTATCCCCGACTATGGGAGAGACCCAGCACTTC. Drawing the rest from reference TRBV15 and TRBJ2-5, the complete variable domain is DAMVIQNPRYQVTQFGKPVTLSCSQTLNHNVMYWYQQKSSQAPKLLFHYYDKDFNNEADTPDNFQSRRPNTSFCFLDIRSPGLGDTAMYLCATSRVSPTMGETQHFGPGTRLLVL.

The table lists this clonotype with many counts. The genes are TRBV5-6 and TRBJ2-7, with 7 bases identical to TRBD1. This CDR3 is 14 amino acids long. Germline V gene sequence: CDR1 SGHDT, CDR2 YYEEEE. Trimming took 4 bases from V and 5 from J; bases not matched to a gene: 9. CDR3 coding DNA: TGTGCCAGCAGCGCACACAGGGGTAGCGACGAGCAGTACTTC. Amino acids: CASSAHRGSDEQYF.

The chain carries TRBV20-1 and TRBJ2-1, with 9 positions matching TRBD2. The germline gives CDR1 DFQATT, CDR2 SNEGSKA (reference sequence). The V and J ends lost 0 bases and 3 bases, in that order; junction bases with no gene match: 6. The CDR3 loop spans 16 amino acids. CDR3 region: CSARDIGLAFYNEQFF. Written as DNA, the CDR3 is TGCAGTGCTAGAGATATTGGACTAGCGTTCTACAATGAGCAGTTCTTC.

This clonotype was seen at least ten times. This rearrangement joins TRBV24-1 to TRBJ2-3; TRBD2 matches at 8 bases. CDR1 is KGHDR, CDR2 SFDVKD, per germline. This CDR3 is built from 17 residues. V was clipped by 1 base and J by 1 base; unmatched bases: 6. The CDR3 loop reads CATSDFALAGRTDTQYF. In DNA form, the CDR3 reads TGTGCCACCAGTGATTTTGCCCTAGCGGGCCGCACAGATACGCAGTATTTT.

This clonotype was counted ten times or more. This chain joins TRBV6-6 and TRBJ2-1; 13 bases agree with TRBD2. The CDR3 spans 16 residues. Trimming took 2 bases from V and 7 from J; bases not matched to a gene: 5. The germline CDR1 and CDR2 sequences are MNHNY and SVGAGI (reference sequence). As DNA, the CDR3 is TGTGCCAGCAGTTACCTTGGACTAGCGGGAGCAAATGAGCAGTTCTTC. This codes for CASSYLGLAGANEQFF.

This clonotype was observed at least ten times. The chain combines TRBV6-1 with TRBJ1-5; 8 bases line up with TRBD1. V lost 2 bases, J lost 0 bases, and 6 bases stayed unmatched. The CDR3 extends over 17 amino acids. In germline, CDR1 is MNHNS, CDR2 SASEGT. The CDR3 nucleotides are TGTGCCAGCAGTGAACTTGACAGGGGATATAGCAATCAGCCCCAGCATTTT. It specifies CASSELDRGYSNQPQHF.

V usage is TRBV19 and J usage is TRBJ2-6; D is unresolved. CDR1 is LNHDA and CDR2 is SQIVND in the germline V gene (reference sequence). This CDR3 is 18 amino acids long. The V end lost 5 bases, the J end lost 1 base, and 18 bases lay between the germline ends. CDR3 in DNA: TGTGCCAGTAGTGATACTTCTTTACTTGGATCTGGGGCCAACGTCCTGACTTTC. It specifies CASSDTSLLGSGANVLTF.

This clonotype was recorded at least ten times. The chain employs TRBV12-3 or TRBV12-4 and TRBJ2-6; D unresolved. The V gene lost 3 bases and the J gene lost 0 bases, with 6 bases spanning the gap. The length of the CDR3 is 15 residues. The CDR3 here is CASSLKVSGANVLTF. DNA for the CDR3: TGTGCCAGCAGTTTGAAGGTCTCTGGGGCCAACGTCCTGACTTTC.

This clonotype was picked up a small number of times. This chain uses TRBV18 with TRBJ1-3, with 7 bases fitting TRBD1. Germline V lookup: CDR1 KGHSH, CDR2 LQKENI. V lost 6 bases, J lost 0 bases, and 8 bases stayed unmatched. The CDR3 has 16 amino acids. CDR3 DNA: TGTGCCAGCTCTCCCTTGACAGGGCGCTCTGGAAACACCATATATTTT. Amino acids: CASSPLTGRSGNTIYF.